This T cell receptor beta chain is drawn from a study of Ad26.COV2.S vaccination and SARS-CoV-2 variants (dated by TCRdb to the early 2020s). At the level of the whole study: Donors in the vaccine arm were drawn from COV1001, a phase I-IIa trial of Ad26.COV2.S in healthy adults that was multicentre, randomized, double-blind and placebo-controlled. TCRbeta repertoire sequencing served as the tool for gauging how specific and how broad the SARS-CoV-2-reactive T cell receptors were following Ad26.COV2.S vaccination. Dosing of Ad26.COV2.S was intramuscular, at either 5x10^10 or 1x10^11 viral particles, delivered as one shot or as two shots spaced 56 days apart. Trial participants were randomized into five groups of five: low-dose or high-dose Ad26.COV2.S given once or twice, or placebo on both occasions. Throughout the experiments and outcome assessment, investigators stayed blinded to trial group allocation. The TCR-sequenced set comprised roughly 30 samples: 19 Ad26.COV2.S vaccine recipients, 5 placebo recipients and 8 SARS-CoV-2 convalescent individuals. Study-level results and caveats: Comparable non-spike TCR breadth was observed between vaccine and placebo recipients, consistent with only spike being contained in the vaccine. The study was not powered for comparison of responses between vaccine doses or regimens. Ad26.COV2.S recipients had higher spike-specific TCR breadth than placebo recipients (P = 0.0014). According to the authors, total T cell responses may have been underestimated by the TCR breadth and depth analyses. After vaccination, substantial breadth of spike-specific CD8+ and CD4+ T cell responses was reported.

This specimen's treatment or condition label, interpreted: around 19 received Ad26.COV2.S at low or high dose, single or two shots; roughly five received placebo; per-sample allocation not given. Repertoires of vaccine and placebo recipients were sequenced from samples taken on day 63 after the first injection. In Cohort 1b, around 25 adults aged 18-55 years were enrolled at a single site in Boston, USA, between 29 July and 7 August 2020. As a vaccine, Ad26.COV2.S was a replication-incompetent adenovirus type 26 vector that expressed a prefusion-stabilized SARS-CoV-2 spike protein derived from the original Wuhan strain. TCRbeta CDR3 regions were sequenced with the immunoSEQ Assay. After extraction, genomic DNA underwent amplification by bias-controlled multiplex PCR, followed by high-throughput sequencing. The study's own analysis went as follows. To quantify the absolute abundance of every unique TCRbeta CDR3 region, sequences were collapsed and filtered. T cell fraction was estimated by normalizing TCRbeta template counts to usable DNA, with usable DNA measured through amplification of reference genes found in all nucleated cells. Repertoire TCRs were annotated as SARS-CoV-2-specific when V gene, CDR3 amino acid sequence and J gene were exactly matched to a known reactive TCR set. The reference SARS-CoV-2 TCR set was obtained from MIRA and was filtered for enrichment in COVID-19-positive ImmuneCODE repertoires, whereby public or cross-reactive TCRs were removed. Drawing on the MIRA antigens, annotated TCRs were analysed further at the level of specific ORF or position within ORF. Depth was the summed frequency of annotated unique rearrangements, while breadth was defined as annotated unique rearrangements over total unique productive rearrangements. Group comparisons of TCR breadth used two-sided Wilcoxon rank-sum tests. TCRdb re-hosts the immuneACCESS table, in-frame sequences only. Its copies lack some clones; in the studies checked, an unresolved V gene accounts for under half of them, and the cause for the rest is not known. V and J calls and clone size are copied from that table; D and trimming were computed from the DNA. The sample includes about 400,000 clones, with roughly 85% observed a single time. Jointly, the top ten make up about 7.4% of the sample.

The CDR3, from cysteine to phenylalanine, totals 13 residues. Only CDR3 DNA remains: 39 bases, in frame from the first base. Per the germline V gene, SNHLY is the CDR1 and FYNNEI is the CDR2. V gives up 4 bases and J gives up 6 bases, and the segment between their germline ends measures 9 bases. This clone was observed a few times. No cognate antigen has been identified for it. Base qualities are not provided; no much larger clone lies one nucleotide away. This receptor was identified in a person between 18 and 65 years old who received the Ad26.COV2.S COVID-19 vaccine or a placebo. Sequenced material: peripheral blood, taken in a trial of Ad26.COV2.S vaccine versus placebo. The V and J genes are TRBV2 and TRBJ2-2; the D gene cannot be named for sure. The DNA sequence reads TGTGCCAGCAGTGGAGTTATGGCCGGGGAGCTGTTTTTT. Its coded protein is CASSGVMAGELFF.